These 8 T cell receptor beta chains were all obtained from the same sample, sequenced in a study of OX40 agonist ivuxolimab in advanced cancers. The method was immunoSEQ multiplex PCR; TCRdb's version includes in-frame clones alone and lacks a portion of them. The sample holds some 59,000 clones; 70% to 85% are singletons and the top ten take approximately 2.4%. This specimen consisted of CD4+ or CD8+ T cells sorted from blood, obtained in a trial of the OX40 agonist ivuxolimab. The source of these receptors is an adult with an advanced solid tumor such as melanoma, head and neck, liver or kidney cancer.

The chain recombines TRBV6-5 with TRBJ1-3; the D gene is possibly TRBD1 (6 bases). Germline loops: CDR1 MNHEY, CDR2 SVGAGI. This CDR3 contains 15 residues. V shed 4 bases and J shed 8 bases, with 18 bases lying between them. CDR3 sequence (DNA): TGTGCCAGCAGTTTGGGGGACCGATCAGGGGACACCATATATTTT. This translates into CASSLGDRSGDTIYF.

CDR3 sequence: CASSSNLGGGISPQHF. The CDR3 DNA follows: TGTGCCAGCAGTTCAAATCTGGGGGGGGGTATCTCGCCCCAGCATTTT. The chain employs TRBV6-5 and TRBJ1-5; the D gene is possibly TRBD1 (5 bases). V dropped 4 bases and J dropped 9 bases, with 22 bases sitting between them. CDR3 length equals 16 residues. Germline V CDR1 and CDR2: MNHEY, SVGAGI.

The rearrangement joins TRBV2 to TRBJ2-6; D gene unclear. The CDR3 length is 16 residues. CDR1 and CDR2 (germline): SNHLY, FYNNEI. The germline V and J ends were trimmed by 2 bases and 0 bases, with 8 bases remaining between them. In DNA form, the CDR3 reads TGTGCCAGCAGTGAATATGGATCCTCTGGGGCCAACGTCCTGACTTTC. Translation: CASSEYGSSGANVLTF.

The chain recombines TRBV28 with TRBJ2-2, with TRBD2 matching 11 bases. CDR1 and CDR2 from the germline V gene are MDHEN and SYDVKM. The CDR3 spans 17 residues. V was clipped by 5 bases and J by 5 bases; unmatched bases: 10. In nucleotides, the CDR3 is TGTGCCAGCAGTAGTACCGGGACTAGCGGAGTTACCGGGGAGCTGTTTTTT. Translation: CASSSTGTSGVTGELFF.

The chain employs TRBV5-1 and TRBJ1-4; possible D gene TRBD1, 5 bases. This CDR3 is 15 amino acids long. V was shortened by 0 bases and J by 8 bases, with 14 bases between the two germline ends. CDR1 is SGHRS and CDR2 is YFSETQ in the germline V gene. The CDR3 nucleotides are TGCGCCAGCAGCTTGGCGGTCGGGGCCGGCGAAAAACTGTTTTTT. Its translation is CASSLAVGAGEKLFF.

This sequence joins TRBV18 and TRBJ1-3; D gene unclear. Germline lookup yields CDR1 KGHSH and CDR2 LQKENI. Between the trimmed V and J ends, which lost 3 bases and 6 bases, there was a span of 12 bases. The CDR3 has 14 residues. The CDR3 sequence: CASSPQDNQNTIYF. Written as DNA, the CDR3 is TGTGCCAGCTCACCCCAAGATAATCAAAACACCATATATTTT.

The chain carries TRBV11-2 and TRBJ2-3; D call uncertain. Trimming removed 1 base at V and 8 bases at J, with 7 bases between. CDR1 and CDR2 from the germline V gene are SGHAT and FQNNGV. This CDR3 contains 12 residues. The CDR3 DNA is TGTGCCAGCAGCTTAGGAGCTGGTACGCAGTATTTT. Amino acids: CASSLGAGTQYF. Combining the CDR3 with reference TRBV11-2 and TRBJ2-3 gives the whole variable domain EAGVAQSPRYKIIEKRQSVAFWCNPISGHATLYWYQQILGQGPKLLIQFQNNGVVDDSQLPKDRFSAERLKGVDSTLKIQPAKLEDSAVYLCASSLGAGTQYFGPGTRLTVL.

On this clone: Other nucleotide sequences from this sample produce the same CDR3. The rearrangement joins TRBV2 to TRBJ1-2; possible D gene TRBD1, 5 bases. This CDR3 is 11 amino acids long. Germline assignment: CDR1 SNHLY and CDR2 FYNNEI. The V end lost 8 bases, the J end lost 6 bases, and 10 bases lay between the germline ends. CDR3 residues: CASRQGDGYTF. CDR3 DNA: TGTGCCAGCCGGCAGGGCGATGGCTACACCTTC.